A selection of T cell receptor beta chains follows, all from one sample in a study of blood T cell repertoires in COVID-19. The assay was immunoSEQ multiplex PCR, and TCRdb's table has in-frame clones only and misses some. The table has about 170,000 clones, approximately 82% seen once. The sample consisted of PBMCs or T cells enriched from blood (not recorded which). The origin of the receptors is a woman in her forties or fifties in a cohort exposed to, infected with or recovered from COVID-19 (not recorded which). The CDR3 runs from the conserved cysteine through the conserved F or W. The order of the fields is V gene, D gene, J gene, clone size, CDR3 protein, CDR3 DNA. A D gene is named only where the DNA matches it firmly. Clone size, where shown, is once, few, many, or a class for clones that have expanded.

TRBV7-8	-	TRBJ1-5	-	CASSLGASNQPQHF	TGTGCCAGCAGCTTAGGGGCTAGCAATCAGCCCCAGCATTTT
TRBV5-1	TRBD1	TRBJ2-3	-	CASSSEDRETDTQYF	TGCGCCAGCAGCTCCGAAGACAGGGAAACAGATACGCAGTATTTT
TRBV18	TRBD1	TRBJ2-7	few	CASSPGQARRHEQYF	TGTGCCAGCTCGCCTGGACAGGCCAGGCGGCACGAGCAGTACTTC
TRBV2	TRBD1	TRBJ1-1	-	CASSASLGQRAEAFF	TGTGCCAGCAGCGCGTCGTTGGGACAGCGAGCTGAAGCTTTCTTT
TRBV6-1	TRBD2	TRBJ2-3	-	CASSDQAGSTDTQYF	TGTGCCAGCAGTGACCAAGCGGGAAGCACAGATACGCAGTATTTT
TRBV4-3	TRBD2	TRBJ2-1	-	CASSPTGTSGGFDEQFF	TGCGCCAGCAGCCCAACTGGGACTAGCGGGGGGTTCGATGAGCAGTTCTTC
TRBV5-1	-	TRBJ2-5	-	CASSHSDSQETQYF	TGCGCCAGCAGCCACTCGGACAGCCAAGAGACCCAGTACTTC
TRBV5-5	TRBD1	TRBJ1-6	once	CASSYDRGGISPLHF	TGTGCCAGCAGCTACGACAGGGGCGGGATTTCACCCCTCCACTTT
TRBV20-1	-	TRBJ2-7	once	CSASIATYEQYF	TGCAGTGCTAGTATAGCAACCTACGAGCAGTACTTC
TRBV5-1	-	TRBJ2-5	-	CASSLAVGVGQETQYF	TGCGCCAGCAGCTTGGCTGTGGGAGTAGGTCAAGAGACCCAGTACTTC
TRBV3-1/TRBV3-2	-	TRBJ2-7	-	CASSQELLAGTYEQYF	TGTGCCAGCAGCCAAGAACTTTTGGCAGGAACCTACGAGCAGTACTTC
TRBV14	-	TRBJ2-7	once	CASSRSGSAGGRRYQQYF	TGTGCCAGCAGCCGCTCCGGGTCGGCCGGGGGGCGCCGCTACCAGCAGTACTTC
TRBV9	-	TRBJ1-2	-	CASSAQTSPLGYTF	TGTGCCAGCAGCGCCCAGACAAGCCCTCTGGGCTACACCTTC
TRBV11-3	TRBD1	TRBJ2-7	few	CASSRGQGYEQYF	TGTGCCAGCAGTCGAGGACAGGGCTACGAGCAGTACTTC
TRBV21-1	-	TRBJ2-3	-	CASSLRTRDTDTQYF	TGTGCCAGCAGCCTTCGAACTAGGGACACAGATACGCAGTATTTT
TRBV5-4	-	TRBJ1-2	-	CASSVTDYGYTF	TGTGCCAGCAGCGTGACAGACTATGGCTACACCTTC
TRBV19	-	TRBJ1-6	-	CASSMERVNSPLHF	TGTGCCAGTAGTATGGAACGGGTGAATTCACCCCTCCACTTT
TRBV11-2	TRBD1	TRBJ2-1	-	CASSSRTGDSYNEQFF	TGTGCCAGCAGCTCCCGGACAGGGGACTCCTACAATGAGCAGTTCTTC
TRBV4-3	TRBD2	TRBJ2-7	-	CASSPRGGGEGSYEQYF	TGCGCCAGCAGCCCTCGGGGCGGCGGGGAGGGTTCCTACGAGCAGTACTTC
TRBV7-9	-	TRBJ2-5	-	CASSPFNSGETQYF	TGTGCCAGCAGCCCCTTTAATTCAGGGGAGACCCAGTACTTC
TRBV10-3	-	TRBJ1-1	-	CAIQATGTGGTEAFF	TGTGCCATCCAAGCAACAGGGACGGGGGGCACTGAAGCTTTCTTT
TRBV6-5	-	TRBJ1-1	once	CASSPFVTVAEAFF	TGTGCCAGCAGTCCATTTGTTACAGTCGCTGAAGCTTTCTTT
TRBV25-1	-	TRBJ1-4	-	CASSRGEKLFF	TGTGCCAGCAGTAGAGGTGAAAAACTGTTTTTT
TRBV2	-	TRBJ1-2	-	CASLRGDSREYGYTF	TGTGCCAGCCTACGGGGGGACTCTAGGGAGTATGGCTACACCTTC
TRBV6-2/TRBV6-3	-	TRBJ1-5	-	CASSNGQLTYSNQPQHF	TGTGCCAGCAGTAATGGACAGCTGACTTATAGCAATCAGCCCCAGCATTTT
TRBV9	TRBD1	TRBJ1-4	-	CASSESRTGKNEKLFF	TGTGCCAGCAGCGAGTCACGGACAGGGAAGAATGAAAAACTGTTTTTT
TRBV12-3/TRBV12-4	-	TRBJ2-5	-	CASSGQNQETQYF	TGTGCCAGCAGTGGACAAAACCAAGAGACCCAGTACTTC
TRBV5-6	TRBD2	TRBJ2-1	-	CASSSYRTSGIRFF	TGTGCCAGCAGCTCGTACCGGACTAGCGGAATAAGGTTCTTC
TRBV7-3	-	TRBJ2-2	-	CASSFGHNTGELFF	TGTGCCAGCAGCTTTGGACACAACACCGGGGAGCTGTTTTTT
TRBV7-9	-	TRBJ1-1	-	CASSSHRGAGFTEAFF	TGTGCCAGCAGCTCCCACCGCGGGGCAGGGTTTACTGAAGCTTTCTTT
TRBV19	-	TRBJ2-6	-	CASSQGLYSGANVLTF	TGTGCCAGTAGTCAGGGTTTGTACTCTGGGGCCAACGTCCTGACTTTC
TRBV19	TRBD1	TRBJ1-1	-	CASSPSGTGSTEAFF	TGTGCCAGTAGTCCCTCCGGGACAGGGAGTACTGAAGCTTTCTTT
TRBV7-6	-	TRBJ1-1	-	CASSLRTNLNTEAFF	TGTGCCAGCAGCTTACGGACAAATCTGAACACTGAAGCTTTCTTT
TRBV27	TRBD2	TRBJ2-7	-	CASSTLGGSGEYEQYF	TGTGCCAGCAGTACCCTAGGCGGGAGCGGGGAATACGAGCAGTACTTC
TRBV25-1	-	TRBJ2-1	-	CASSEFEGGQPFF	TGTGCCAGCAGTGAATTTGAGGGGGGGCAGCCGTTCTTC
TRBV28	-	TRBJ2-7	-	CASSLSREQYF	TGTGCCAGCAGTTTATCGCGCGAGCAGTACTTC
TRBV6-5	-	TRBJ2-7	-	CASTGYLGYEQYF	TGTGCCTCAACAGGGTATTTGGGCTACGAGCAGTACTTC
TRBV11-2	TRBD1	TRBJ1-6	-	CASSPYGQGASPLHF	TGTGCCAGCAGCCCCTATGGACAGGGAGCCTCACCCCTCCACTTT
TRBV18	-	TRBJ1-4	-	CASSLTIPNEKLFF	TGTGCCAGCTCACTGACAATCCCAAATGAAAAACTGTTTTTT
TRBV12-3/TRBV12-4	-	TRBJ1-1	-	CASSLNPGAEAFF	TGTGCCAGCAGTTTAAATCCAGGCGCTGAAGCTTTCTTT
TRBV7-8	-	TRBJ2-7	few	CASSLARGNYEQYF	TGTGCCAGCAGCTTAGCCCGGGGAAACTACGAGCAGTACTTC
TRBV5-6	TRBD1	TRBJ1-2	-	CASSFDLLPGGDGDGYTF	TGTGCCAGCAGCTTTGACCTACTCCCAGGGGGCGATGGGGATGGCTACACCTTC
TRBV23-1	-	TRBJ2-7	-	CASSRGTGTYEQYF	TGCGCCAGCAGTCGAGGAACAGGAACCTACGAGCAGTACTTC
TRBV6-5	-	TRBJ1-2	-	CASTVGDNYGYTF	TGTGCCAGCACCGTGGGAGATAACTATGGCTACACCTTC
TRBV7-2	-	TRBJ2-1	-	CASSLGLSGRGEQFF	TGTGCCAGCAGCTTAGGTCTTAGCGGCCGTGGTGAGCAGTTCTTC
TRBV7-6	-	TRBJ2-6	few	CASSFSGANVLTF	TGTGCCAGCAGCTTTAGTGGGGCCAACGTCCTGACTTTC
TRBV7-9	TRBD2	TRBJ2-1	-	CASSPGLAGVGEQFF	TGTGCCAGCTCCCCGGGGCTAGCGGGAGTCGGTGAGCAGTTCTTC
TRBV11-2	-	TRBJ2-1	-	CASSLSSYNEQFF	TGTGCCAGCAGTCTGAGCTCCTACAATGAGCAGTTCTTC
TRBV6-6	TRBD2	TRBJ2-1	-	CASSYPQREWDNEQFF	TGTGCCAGCAGTTACCCCCAGCGGGAGTGGGACAATGAGCAGTTCTTC
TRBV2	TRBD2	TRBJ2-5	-	CATLGLAQETQYF	TGTGCCACTTTGGGACTAGCCCAAGAGACCCAGTACTTC
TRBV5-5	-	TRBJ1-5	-	CASSWDGGASSNQPQHF	TGTGCCAGCAGCTGGGACGGAGGGGCGTCGAGCAATCAGCCCCAGCATTTT
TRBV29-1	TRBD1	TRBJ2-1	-	CSVEDTGGDFYNEQFF	TGCAGCGTTGAAGATACAGGGGGCGATTTTTACAATGAGCAGTTCTTC
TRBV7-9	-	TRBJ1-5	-	CASSLGGQTNQPQHF	TGTGCCAGCAGCTTAGGAGGACAGACCAATCAGCCCCAGCATTTT
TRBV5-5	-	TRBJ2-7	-	CASRGGLSQTYEQYF	TGTGCCAGCAGGGGGGGACTGAGTCAGACCTACGAGCAGTACTTC
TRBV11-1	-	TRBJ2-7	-	CASSLAADYSYEQYF	TGTGCCAGCAGCCTGGCGGCAGACTACTCCTACGAGCAGTACTTC
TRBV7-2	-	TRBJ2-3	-	CASSPRGAEDTQYF	TGTGCCAGCAGCCCCCGGGGGGCTGAAGATACGCAGTATTTT
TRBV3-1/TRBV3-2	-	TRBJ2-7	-	CASSRAVGRGQDEQYF	TGTGCCAGCAGTCGTGCGGTGGGCAGGGGCCAGGACGAGCAGTACTTC
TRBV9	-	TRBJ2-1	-	CASSVGSGYPDEQFF	TGTGCCAGCAGCGTTGGTAGCGGCTACCCTGATGAGCAGTTCTTC
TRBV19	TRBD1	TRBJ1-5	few	CASSISRDRAQHF	TGTGCCAGTAGTATAAGCCGGGACAGGGCCCAGCATTTT
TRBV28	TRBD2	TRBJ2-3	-	CASSGTTPSTDTQYF	TGTGCCAGCAGCGGGACTACTCCTAGCACAGATACGCAGTATTTT